This section outlines one T cell receptor beta chain sequence together with its context. The V end was cut by 1 base, the J end by 4 bases, with 10 bases between. The CDR3 has 15 amino acids. Germline CDR1 KGHSH, CDR2 LQKENI. The sample comes from a study of T cells in Graves' hyperthyroidism and ophthalmopathy. Template material for amplifying TCR beta CDR3 regions consisted of RNA transcripts. The HTBI primer set served for first-round RT-PCR of the TCR CDR3. TCRdb reprocessed the multiplex PCR reads with MiXCR, giving one entry per CDR3 protein. The sample lists roughly 640,000 distinct CDR3 sequences; roughly 16% were seen once.

The V and J genes are TRBV18 and TRBJ2-2; no firm D call. This TCR came from a woman aged 35 to 49 with Graves' ophthalmopathy. Sample: blood. The CDR3 reads CASSPRLMVTGELFF. CDR3 sequence (DNA): TGTGCCAGCTCACCACGGTTGATGGTCACCGGGGAGCTGTTTTTT.